The sample holds many counts of the clone carrying this T cell receptor beta chain. Antigen specificity is unknown. This sample is part of a study of CD8 T cells in ankylosing spondylitis. As the method for making TCR beta libraries, quantitative 5'-RACE with molecular barcodes was used. MiXCR was run by TCRdb on the 5' RACE reads, yielding one entry per CDR3 protein. There are roughly 440,000 distinct CDR3 sequences in the sample; approximately 17% occur only once, and approximately 0.97% lies in the top ten. Study observations and caveats: Characteristic of ankylosing spondylitis blood, it appeared, was a TCR beta motif comprising roughly eight highly homologous variants. There were earlier reports of some motif variants in reactive arthritis synovial fluid and blood. As for the disease-linked clones, they showed a CD8+ phenotype and occurred at relatively low frequencies in peripheral blood. As reported, disease-linked clones showed significant enrichment in matched ankylosing spondylitis synovial fluid.

Between the trimmed V and J ends, which lost 4 bases and 10 bases, there was a span of 14 bases. This CDR3 contains 13 residues. The material sequenced was blood, either unsorted or a sorted T cell fraction (not recorded which). The source of this sequence is a male donor with ankylosing spondylitis. The chain has TRBV12-3 or TRBV12-4 and TRBJ2-1; D tentatively fits TRBD1 or TRBD2 (6 bases each). The CDR3 DNA sequence: TGTGCCAGCAGTTCCCTTCGGGGGCACGAGCAGTTCTTC. Residues: CASSSLRGHEQFF.